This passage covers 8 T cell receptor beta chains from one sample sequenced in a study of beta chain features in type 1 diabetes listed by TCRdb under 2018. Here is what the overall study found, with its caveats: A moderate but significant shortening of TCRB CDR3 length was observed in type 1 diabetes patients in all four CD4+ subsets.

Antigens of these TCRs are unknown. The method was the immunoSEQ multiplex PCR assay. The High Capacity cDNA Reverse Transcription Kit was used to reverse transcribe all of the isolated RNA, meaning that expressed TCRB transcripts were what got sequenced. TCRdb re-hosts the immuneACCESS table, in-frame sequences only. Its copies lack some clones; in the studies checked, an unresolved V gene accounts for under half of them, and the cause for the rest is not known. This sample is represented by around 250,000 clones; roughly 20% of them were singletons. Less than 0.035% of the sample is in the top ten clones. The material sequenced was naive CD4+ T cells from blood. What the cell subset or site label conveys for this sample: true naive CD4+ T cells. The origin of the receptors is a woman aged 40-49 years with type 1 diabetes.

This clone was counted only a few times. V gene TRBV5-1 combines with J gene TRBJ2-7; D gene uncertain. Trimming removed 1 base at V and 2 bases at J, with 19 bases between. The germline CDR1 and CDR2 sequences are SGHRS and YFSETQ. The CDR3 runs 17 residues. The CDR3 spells CASSLQTAYAYTYEQYF. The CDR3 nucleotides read TGCGCCAGCAGCTTGCAAACAGCCTATGCTTATACCTACGAGCAGTACTTC.

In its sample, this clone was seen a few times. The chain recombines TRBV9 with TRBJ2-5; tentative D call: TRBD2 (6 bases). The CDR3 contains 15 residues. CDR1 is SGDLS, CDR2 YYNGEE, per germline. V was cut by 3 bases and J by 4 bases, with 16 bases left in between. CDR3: CASSGGFLGGETQYF. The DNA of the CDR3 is TGTGCCAGCAGCGGGGGATTCTTGGGGGGAGAGACCCAGTACTTC.

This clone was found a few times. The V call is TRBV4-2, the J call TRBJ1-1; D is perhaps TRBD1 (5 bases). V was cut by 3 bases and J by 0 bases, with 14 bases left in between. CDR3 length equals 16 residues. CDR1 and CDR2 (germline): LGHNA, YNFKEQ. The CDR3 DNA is TGTGCCAGCAGCCACCCTTCTACAGGACTGAACACTGAAGCTTTCTTT. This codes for CASSHPSTGLNTEAFF.

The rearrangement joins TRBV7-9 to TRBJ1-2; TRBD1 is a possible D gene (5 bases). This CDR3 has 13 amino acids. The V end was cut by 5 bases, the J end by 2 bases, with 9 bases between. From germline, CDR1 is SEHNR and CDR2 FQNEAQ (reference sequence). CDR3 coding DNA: TGTGCCAGCAGCATAGACAGAAACTATGGCTACACCTTC. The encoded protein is CASSIDRNYGYTF. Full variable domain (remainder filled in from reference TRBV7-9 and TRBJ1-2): DTGVSQNPRHKITKRGQNVTFRCDPISEHNRLYWYRQTLGQGPEFLTYFQNEAQLEKSRLLSDRFSAERPKGSFSTLEIQRTEQGDSAMYLCASSIDRNYGYTFGSGTRLTVV.

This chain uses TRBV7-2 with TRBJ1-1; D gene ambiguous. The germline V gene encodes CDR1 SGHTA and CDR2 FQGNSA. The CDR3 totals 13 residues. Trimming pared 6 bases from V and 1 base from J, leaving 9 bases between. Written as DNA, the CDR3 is TGTGCCAGCAGGGCAACAGCGAACACTGAAGCTTTCTTT. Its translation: CASRATANTEAFF.

DNA of the CDR3: TGTGCCAGCAGCGGACAGGGGAGAGGCGGGGAGCTGTTTTTT. Translating gives CASSGQGRGGELFF. This chain connects TRBV28 to TRBJ2-2; 9 bases fit TRBD1. V trimming: 6 bases; J trimming: 7 bases; junction bases outside the gene matches: 6. This CDR3 is built from 14 residues. Germline lookup yields CDR1 MDHEN and CDR2 SYDVKM.

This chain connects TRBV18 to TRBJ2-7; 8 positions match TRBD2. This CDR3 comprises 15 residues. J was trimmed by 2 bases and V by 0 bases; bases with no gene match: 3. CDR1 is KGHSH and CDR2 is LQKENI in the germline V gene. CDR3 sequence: CASSPPVSGAYEQYF. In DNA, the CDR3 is TGTGCCAGCTCACCACCGGTTAGCGGGGCCTACGAGCAGTACTTC.

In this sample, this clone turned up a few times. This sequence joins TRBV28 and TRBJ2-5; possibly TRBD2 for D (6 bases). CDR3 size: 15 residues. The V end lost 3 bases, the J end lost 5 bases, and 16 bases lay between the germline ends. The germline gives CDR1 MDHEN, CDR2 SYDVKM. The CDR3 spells CASSFGGAHGETQYF. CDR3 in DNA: TGTGCCAGCAGTTTCGGAGGGGCTCATGGGGAGACCCAGTACTTC.